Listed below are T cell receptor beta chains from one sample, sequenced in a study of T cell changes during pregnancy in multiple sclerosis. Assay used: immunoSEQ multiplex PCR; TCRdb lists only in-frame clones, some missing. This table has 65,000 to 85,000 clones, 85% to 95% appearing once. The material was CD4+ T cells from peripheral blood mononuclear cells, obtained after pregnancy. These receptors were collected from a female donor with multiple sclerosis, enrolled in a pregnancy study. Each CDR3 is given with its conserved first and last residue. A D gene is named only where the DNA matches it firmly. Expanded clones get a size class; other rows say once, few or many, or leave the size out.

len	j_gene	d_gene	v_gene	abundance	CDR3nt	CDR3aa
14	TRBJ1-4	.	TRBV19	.	TGTGCCAGTACCCTATCTCTTCGTAATGAAAAACTGTTTTTT	CASTLSLRNEKLFF
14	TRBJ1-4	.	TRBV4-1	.	TGCGCCAGCAGCCAAGGGGAGGGGGATGAAAAACTGTTTTTT	CASSQGEGDEKLFF
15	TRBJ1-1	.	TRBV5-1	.	TGCGCCAGCAGCTTGGGACTAGGTGAGCACACTGAAGCTTTCTTT	CASSLGLGEHTEAFF
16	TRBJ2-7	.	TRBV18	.	TGTGCCAGCTCACCACGTCGGTCAGGGGAAACCTACGAGCAGTACTTC	CASSPRRSGETYEQYF
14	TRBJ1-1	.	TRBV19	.	TGTGCCAGTAGTATAGGTCCATCGAACACTGAAGCTTTCTTT	CASSIGPSNTEAFF
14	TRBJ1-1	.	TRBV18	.	TGTGCCAGCTCACCATACGGAGAGAACACTGAAGCTTTCTTT	CASSPYGENTEAFF
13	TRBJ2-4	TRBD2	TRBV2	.	TGTGCCAGCAGTGCCGGGGGGGCCGGGATTCAGTACTTC	CASSAGGAGIQYF
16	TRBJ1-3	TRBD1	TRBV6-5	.	TGTGCCAGCAGTTCCTGGACAGGGTTGGCTGGAAACACCATATATTTT	CASSSWTGLAGNTIYF
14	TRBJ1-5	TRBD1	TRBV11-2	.	TGTGCCAGCAGCTTGGGGACAGGGGGCCAGCCCCAGCATTTT	CASSLGTGGQPQHF
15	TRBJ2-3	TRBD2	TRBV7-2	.	TGTGCCAGCAGCTTAAACGGCGGGGGAAAGGATACGCAGTATTTT	CASSLNGGGKDTQYF
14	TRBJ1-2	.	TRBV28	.	TGTGCCACCACACAGGGCTTCGATATATATGGCTACACCTTC	CATTQGFDIYGYTF
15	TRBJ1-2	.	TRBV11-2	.	TGTGCCAGCAGCTTGGACGGTGAGGGTAGCTATGGCTACACCTTC	CASSLDGEGSYGYTF
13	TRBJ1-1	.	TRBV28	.	TGTGCCAGCCAAACCGGGATGGGCACTGAAGCTTTCTTT	CASQTGMGTEAFF
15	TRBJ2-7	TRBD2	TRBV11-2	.	TGTGCCAGCAGCTTAGCGGGAGGGGGTTACTACGAGCAGTACTTC	CASSLAGGGYYEQYF
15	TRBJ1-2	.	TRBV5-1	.	TGCGCCAGCAGCTTGGCAGGGCCGGAGAATTATGGCTACACCTTC	CASSLAGPENYGYTF
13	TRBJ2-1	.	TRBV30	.	TGTGCCTGGAGCAGGGACTCCTACAATGAGCAGTTCTTC	CAWSRDSYNEQFF
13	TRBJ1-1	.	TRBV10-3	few	TGTGCCATCAGTGGGAGCACGAACACTGAAGCTTTCTTT	CAISGSTNTEAFF
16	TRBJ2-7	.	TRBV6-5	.	TGTGCCAGCAGTTACTCCCCCCAGACAGGACATGGGGAGCAGTACTTC	CASSYSPQTGHGEQYF
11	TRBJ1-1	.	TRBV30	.	TGTGCCTGGAGTCCCCAGGAAGAAGCTTTCTTT	CAWSPQEEAFF
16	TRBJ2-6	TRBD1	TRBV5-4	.	TGTGCCAGCAGCTGGATCACAGGGGCTGGGGCCAACGTCCTGACTTTC	CASSWITGAGANVLTF
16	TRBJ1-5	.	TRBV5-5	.	TGTGCCAGCAGCCCATCGGGGGAGGTGAGCAATCAGCCCCAGCATTTT	CASSPSGEVSNQPQHF
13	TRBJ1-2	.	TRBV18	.	TGTGCCAGCTCACCACCGGGCGAGGGTGGCTACACCTTC	CASSPPGEGGYTF
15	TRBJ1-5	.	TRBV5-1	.	TGCGCCAGCAGCCCCAACGGGGATTTGGGACAGCCCCAGCATTTT	CASSPNGDLGQPQHF
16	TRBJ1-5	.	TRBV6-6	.	TGTGCCAGCAGTTACCACCCCCAACAGGGAAATCAGCCCCAGCATTTT	CASSYHPQQGNQPQHF
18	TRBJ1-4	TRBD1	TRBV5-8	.	TGTGCCAGCAGCTTGTTTCGGGGCAGGGGGTTCCTTGGTGAAAAACTGTTTTTT	CASSLFRGRGFLGEKLFF
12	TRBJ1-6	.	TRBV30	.	TGTGCCTGGGCCACCACAAATTCACCCCTCCACTTT	CAWATTNSPLHF
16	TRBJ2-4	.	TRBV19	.	TGTGCCAGTAGTTCAGGCCATTCACTAGCCAAAAACATTCAGTACTTC	CASSSGHSLAKNIQYF
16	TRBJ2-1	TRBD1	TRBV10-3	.	TGTGCCATCAGTGAATACCGGGACAGGAGCAACAATGAGCAGTTCTTC	CAISEYRDRSNNEQFF
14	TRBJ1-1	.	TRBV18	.	TGTGCCAGCTCACCGGGCGTGAGGGACACTGAAGCTTTCTTT	CASSPGVRDTEAFF
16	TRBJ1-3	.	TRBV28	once	TGTGCCAGCACCCTGGGGTTACAGGGCAGTGGAAACACCATATATTTT	CASTLGLQGSGNTIYF
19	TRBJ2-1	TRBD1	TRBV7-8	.	TGTGCCAGCAGCCTAGCGCCTGGCACGGGACAGGGGGCCTACAATGAGCAGTTCTTC	CASSLAPGTGQGAYNEQFF
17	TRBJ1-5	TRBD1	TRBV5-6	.	TGTGCCAGCAGCTCCCGTTTAGGTGGGACAGGGGGCGAGCCCCAGCATTTT	CASSSRLGGTGGEPQHF
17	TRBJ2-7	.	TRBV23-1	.	TGCGCCAGCAGTCAACAGTCCAGGGGGGACAAGGCCTACGAGCAGTACTTC	CASSQQSRGDKAYEQYF
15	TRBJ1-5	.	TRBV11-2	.	TGTGCCAGCAGCTTAGATTGGGGGGGCAATCAGCCCCAGCATTTT	CASSLDWGGNQPQHF
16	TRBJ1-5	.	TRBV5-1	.	TGCGCCAGCAGCTTGGGGACGGGAGGAGGCAATCAGCCCCAGCATTTT	CASSLGTGGGNQPQHF
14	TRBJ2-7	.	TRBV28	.	TGTGCCAGCAGTACGACACCCCACGACCACGAGCAGTACTTC	CASSTTPHDHEQYF
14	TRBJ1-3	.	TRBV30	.	TGTGCCTGGAGTGTTGGAGGGACTGGAAACACCATATATTTT	CAWSVGGTGNTIYF
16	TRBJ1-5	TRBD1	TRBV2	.	TGTGCCAGCAGGACAGGGGCCGCTGGGAGCAATCAGCCCCAGCATTTT	CASRTGAAGSNQPQHF
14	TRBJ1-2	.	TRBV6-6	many	TGTGCCAGCAGTCCGCAATCCGGCGGCTATGGCTACACCTTC	CASSPQSGGYGYTF
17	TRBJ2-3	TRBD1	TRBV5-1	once	TGCGCCAGCAGCTTGTTCGTCCCGGGACAGGGGGCGGATACGCAGTATTTT	CASSLFVPGQGADTQYF
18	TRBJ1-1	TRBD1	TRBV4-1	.	TGCGCCAGCAGCCAAGCGATCCTCAACAAGGACAGGATCACTGAAGCTTTCTTT	CASSQAILNKDRITEAFF
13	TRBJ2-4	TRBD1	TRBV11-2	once	TGTGCCAGCAGCAAGGACAGGGGGGACATTCAGTACTTC	CASSKDRGDIQYF